This TCR beta chain was documented in a study of T cells in Graves' hyperthyroidism and ophthalmopathy. Study outcomes and limitations: Among clonotypes expanded in thyroid above 0.001, most were also found in blood.

The CDR3 consists of 17 residues. J was trimmed by 4 bases and V by 5 bases; bases with no gene match: 13. This clonotype was seen at least ten times. No antigen is known for it. Exclusion criteria comprised uncontrolled infection, other autoimmune disease, pregnancy or lactation. The diagnoses drew upon clinical symptoms, serum thyroxine and TRAb, thyroid ultrasound and orbital computed tomography. TCR beta CDR3 sequences were amplified from RNA transcripts. Researchers ran a first-round RT-PCR on the TCR CDR3 using the HTBI primer set. TCRdb called the multiplex PCR reads again in MiXCR, with one record for every CDR3 protein. The sample shows about 570,000 distinct CDR3 sequences, around 13% of them seen only once.

This chain joins TRBV12-3 or TRBV12-4 and TRBJ1-2; TRBD1 matches 10 bases. The sample taken for sequencing was blood. This sequence originates from a woman between 40 and 55 years old with Graves' hyperthyroidism. The CDR3 reads CASSLIRDRGFFYGYTF. CDR3 sequence (DNA): TGTGCCAGCAGTCTCATCCGGGACAGGGGTTTTTTCTATGGCTACACCTTC.